These T cell receptor beta chains were read from a single sample in a study of shared T cell receptors in the human thymus. TCRdb's table, derived via immunoSEQ multiplex PCR, lists solely in-frame clones and lacks some. The sample holds hundreds of thousands of clones, around 93% seen once. The specimen sequenced was thymocytes. These receptors were obtained from a human donor. The CDR3 runs from the conserved cysteine through the conserved F or W. A D gene is named only where the DNA matches it firmly. Size is omitted from some rows. Given values are once, few, many or a class for expanded clones.

TRBJ2-3	14	TRBD2	.	TRBV28	TGTGCCAGCAGTAGCGGGGCGAAGGGGAATACGCAGTATTTT	CASSSGAKGNTQYF
TRBJ1-2	17	TRBD1	.	TRBV11-2	TGCGCCAGCAGCTTAAATCATCCACAGGGGCTTAAAGGAGGCTACACCTTC	CASSLNHPQGLKGGYTF
TRBJ2-7	13	.	.	TRBV5-1	TGCGCCAGCAGCTTACAGGGAAGGGACGAGCAGTACTTC	CASSLQGRDEQYF
TRBJ2-7	15	TRBD2	once	TRBV29-1	TGCAGCGTTGAGTCACTAGCGGGGGGCCCCTACGAGCAGTACTTC	CSVESLAGGPYEQYF
TRBJ1-5	17	.	.	TRBV4-1	TGCGCCAGCAGCCAGGAACAGGAGATTAAGGGCAATCAGCCCCAGCATTTT	CASSQEQEIKGNQPQHF
TRBJ1-1	14	.	.	TRBV7-2	TGTGCCAGCAGCTTTGAGGGATGGGGGCCTGAAGCTTTCTTT	CASSFEGWGPEAFF
TRBJ2-7	13	TRBD1	.	TRBV28	TGTGCCAGCAGACCGGGACAGCGCTACGAGCAGTACTTC	CASRPGQRYEQYF
TRBJ2-1	18	TRBD2	.	TRBV7-3	TGTGCCAGCAGCTTAAATCCCTCCCTAGCGGTCCCTGACAATGAGCAGTTCTTC	CASSLNPSLAVPDNEQFF
TRBJ1-1	14	.	once	TRBV28	TGTGCCAGCGTCCCGGGGGACCCTTCGGCTGAAGCTTTCTTT	CASVPGDPSAEAFF
TRBJ1-2	11	.	.	TRBV29-1	TGCAGCGTTGTCAGGGGTGGCGGCTACACCTTC	CSVVRGGGYTF
TRBJ1-2	15	.	.	TRBV7-9	TGTGCCAGCAGCCCCAGAGACAGCTCTAACTATGGCTACACCTTC	CASSPRDSSNYGYTF
TRBJ2-7	15	TRBD2	.	TRBV19	TGTGCCACGACCATGGGGGGGACTGACTCCTACGAGCAGTACTTC	CATTMGGTDSYEQYF
TRBJ1-1	12	.	.	TRBV5-4	TGTGCCAGCTCCTGGGGAGGAGCTGAAGCTTTCTTT	CASSWGGAEAFF
TRBJ1-3	15	.	.	TRBV25-1	TGTGCCAGCAGAGAAGGGGCGTCCTCTGGAAACACCATATATTTT	CASREGASSGNTIYF
TRBJ2-7	19	TRBD2	few	TRBV11-2	TGTGCCAGCAGCCCCCGGGGTAGCGGGAGAAGCAGAGGCCCCTACGAGCAGTACTTC	CASSPRGSGRSRGPYEQYF
TRBJ2-7	16	TRBD2	.	TRBV7-2	TGTGCCAGCAGCTTAGGGACTAGCGGGAGGGGGGATGAGCAGTACTTC	CASSLGTSGRGDEQYF
TRBJ2-7	16	.	.	TRBV28	TGTGCCAGCACCAATTGGGGGGGCTACCCTTCTCCAGTGCAGTACTTC	CASTNWGGYPSPVQYF
TRBJ1-2	13	.	.	TRBV28	TGTGCCAGCAGACCCCGTGGCTCGCCAGGCTACACCTTC	CASRPRGSPGYTF
TRBJ1-2	8	.	.	TRBV7-9	TGTGCCAGCAAGCCTATACCCTTC	CASKPIPF
TRBJ2-1	16	TRBD1	.	TRBV28	TGTGCCAGCAGTCCTCGGACAGGGGAGTTTTACAATGAGCAGTTCTTC	CASSPRTGEFYNEQFF